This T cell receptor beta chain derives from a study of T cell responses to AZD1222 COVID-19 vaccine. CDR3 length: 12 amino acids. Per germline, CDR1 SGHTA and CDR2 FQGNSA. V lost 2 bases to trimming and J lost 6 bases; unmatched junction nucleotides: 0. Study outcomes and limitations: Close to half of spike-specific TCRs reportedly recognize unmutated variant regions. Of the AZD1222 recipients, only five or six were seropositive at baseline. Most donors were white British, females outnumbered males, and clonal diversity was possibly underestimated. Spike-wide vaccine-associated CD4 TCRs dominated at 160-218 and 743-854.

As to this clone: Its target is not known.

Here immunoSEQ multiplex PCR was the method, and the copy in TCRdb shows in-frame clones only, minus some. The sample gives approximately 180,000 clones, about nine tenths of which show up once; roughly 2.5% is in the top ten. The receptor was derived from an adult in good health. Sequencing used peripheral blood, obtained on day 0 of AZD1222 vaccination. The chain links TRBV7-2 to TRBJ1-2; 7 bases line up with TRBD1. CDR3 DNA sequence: TGTGCCAGCAGCTTAACAGGGGATGGCTACACCTTC. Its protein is CASSLTGDGYTF.